These 25 T cell receptor beta chains came from one sample sequenced in a study of blood T cell repertoires in COVID-19. Clones were sequenced by immunoSEQ multiplex PCR, and TCRdb holds only the in-frame ones, with some missing. The table shows roughly 380,000 clones, with roughly 90% occurring only once. The sequenced material came from peripheral blood. The origin of the receptors is a woman aged 35 to 49 with COVID-19, enrolled during active disease.

In its sample, this clone was seen once. CDR3 loop: CASSLIGGGANTGELFF. The CDR3 DNA reads as TGCGCCAGCAGCTTGATCGGCGGGGGGGCGAACACCGGGGAGCTGTTTTTT. The chain recombines TRBV5-1 with TRBJ2-2; TRBD2 aligns across 9 bases. The CDR3 is 17 amino acids. Losses at the gene ends were 1 base for V and 0 bases for J; bases not matched to a gene: 4. Germline-derived CDR1 and CDR2 are SGHRS and YFSETQ.

The chain couples TRBV19 to TRBJ2-7, with D unresolved. The CDR3 length is 13 residues. Trimming stripped 3 bases from V and 2 bases from J, with 8 bases between. CDR1 and CDR2 (germline): LNHDA, SQIVND (reference sequence). CDR3 bases: TGTGCCAGTAGTATTGGGCAGGCCTACGAGCAGTACTTC. It codes for CASSIGQAYEQYF.

The rearrangement uses TRBV29-1 and TRBJ1-5; 8 bases match TRBD1. CDR1 is SQVTM and CDR2 is ANQGSEA in the germline V gene. CDR3 length: 14 residues. Trimming at V came to 5 bases and at J to 7 bases, leaving 10 bases not matched to a gene. DNA for the CDR3: TGCAGCGTTCTAATAGCAGGGGGCAGGCAGCCCCAGCATTTT. Translating gives CSVLIAGGRQPQHF.

V and J are TRBV7-8 and TRBJ2-5; maybe TRBD2 (6 bases). CDR1 SGHVS and CDR2 FQNEAQ come from the germline V gene. The V and J ends lost 1 base and 5 bases respectively, with 14 bases between them. CDR3 length equals 15 residues. This chain's CDR3 is CASSLVPGVGETQYF. In DNA, the CDR3 is TGTGCCAGCAGCTTAGTTCCGGGAGTTGGTGAGACCCAGTACTTC.

This sequence joins TRBV21-1 and TRBJ1-5; no check of the table's D call, TRBD1, against the DNA was made. TRBV21-1 is assigned pseudogene status. This CDR3 comprises 17 residues. The CDR3 reads CASSKGKGQGITQPQHF. The DNA of the CDR3 is TGTGCCAGCAGCAAAGGTAAGGGACAGGGGATAACTCAGCCCCAGCATTTT.

The chain joins TRBV9 to TRBJ2-1, with 8 bases fitting TRBD2. V shed 2 bases, J shed 5 bases, and the junction held 6 bases outside the gene matches. The CDR3 is made up of 15 amino acids. The germline V gene encodes CDR1 SGDLS and CDR2 YYNGEE. The CDR3 DNA is TGTGCCAGCAGCGTTCCGGGACTAGACAACAATGAGCAGTTCTTC. Its translation is CASSVPGLDNNEQFF.

Only one count was recorded for this clone. J is TRBJ1-4 and V is TRBV6-1; D might be TRBD1 (5 bases). CDR1 is MNHNS and CDR2 is SASEGT in the germline V gene. This CDR3 contains 11 residues. V gave up 9 bases and J gave up 7 bases, with 9 bases separating them. The CDR3, as DNA: TGTGCCAGTTTTCAGGGTGAAAAACTGTTTTTT. Encoded protein: CASFQGEKLFF.

The chain has TRBV18 and TRBJ1-6; TRBD1 matches 7 bases. The CDR3 runs to 14 residues. Germline V gene sequence: CDR1 KGHSH, CDR2 LQKENI. Germline trimming cut 6 bases from V and 8 bases from J; bases unmatched to any gene: 7. CDR3: CASSPTGVDSPLHF. As DNA, the CDR3 is TGTGCCAGCTCCCCAACAGGGGTCGATTCACCCCTCCACTTT.

The rearrangement joins TRBV3-1 (or the pseudogene TRBV3-2) to TRBJ2-2, with D tentatively TRBD2 (5 bases). This CDR3 has 14 residues. The ends were cut back, 6 bases at V and 6 bases at J, with 14 bases in the middle. From germline, CDR1 is LGHDT and CDR2 YNNKEL (reference sequence). The CDR3 bases are TGTGCCAGCAGGCCGGGAAGGAGGCCCGGGGAGCTGTTTTTT. Protein product: CASRPGRRPGELFF.

The chain is built from TRBV18 and TRBJ1-1; D is unclear. Germline CDR1 and CDR2: KGHSH and LQKENI. Trimming took 0 bases from V and 4 from J, leaving 12 bases between them. The CDR3 extends over 15 amino acids. The CDR3 DNA follows: TGTGCCAGCTCACCACCGGTCGGGCGGGGCACTGAAGCTTTCTTT. Amino acid sequence: CASSPPVGRGTEAFF.

The chain links TRBV30 to TRBJ2-7; TRBD2 matches at 7 bases. With 0 bases clipped from V and 1 base from J, the junction kept 9 bases outside the gene matches. CDR3 length equals 16 residues. Looked up from germline, CDR1 is GTSNPN and CDR2 is SVGIG (reference sequence). The CDR3 spells CAWSVASGEVSYEQYF. The CDR3 DNA reads TGTGCCTGGAGTGTAGCTAGCGGAGAGGTTTCCTACGAGCAGTACTTC.

The gene calls are TRBV5-8 and TRBJ2-5; D is unclear. The CDR3 contains 15 residues. Trimming stripped 2 bases from V and 0 bases from J, with 11 bases between. CDR1 and CDR2 (germline): SGHTS, YDEGEE. The CDR3 nucleotides read TGTGCCAGCAGCTTATTTTTACGAGACCAAGAGACCCAGTACTTC. As protein: CASSLFLRDQETQYF.

The J gene is TRBJ1-2, the V gene TRBV28, with D perhaps TRBD1 (5 bases). CDR1 and CDR2 from the germline V gene are MDHEN and SYDVKM. The CDR3 covers 13 residues. V gave up 2 bases and J gave up 8 bases, with 12 bases separating them. The CDR3 DNA reads TGTGCCAGCAGTTTAAAGGGGCTGGGAGGCTACACCTTC. Its protein is CASSLKGLGGYTF.

This clone was observed a single time. The chain joins TRBV5-4 to TRBJ1-1, with 7 bases lining up with TRBD1. Germline CDR1 is SGHNT and CDR2 is YYREEE (reference sequence). The V segment lost 4 bases and the J segment 1 base; nucleotides outside the gene matches: 7. The CDR3 spans 15 residues. The CDR3 DNA reads as TGTGCCAGCAGCCCCCAGACAGGGCGGAACACTGAAGCTTTCTTT. Translating gives CASSPQTGRNTEAFF.

This chain links TRBV24-1 with TRBJ2-1; 12 bases are shared with TRBD2. Germline CDR1 is KGHDR and CDR2 is SFDVKD. The CDR3 length is 17 residues. Unmatched junction bases numbered 4, after V lost 0 bases and J lost 5 bases. The CDR3 coding sequence is TGTGCCACCAGTGATTTGCTCGCTAGCGGGGGGGACAATGAGCAGTTCTTC. It codes for CATSDLLASGGDNEQFF.

This rearrangement joins TRBV9 to TRBJ1-2, with 11 bases that match TRBD1. The CDR3 is 16 residues long. The ends lost 4 bases at V and 4 bases at J; junction bases unmatched: 9. Looked up from germline, CDR1 is SGDLS and CDR2 is YYNGEE. CDR3 protein: CASSLRTGGAFYGYTF. The CDR3, as DNA: TGTGCCAGCAGCTTACGGACAGGGGGCGCCTTCTATGGCTACACCTTC.

The chain is built from TRBV27 and TRBJ1-1; D unresolved. The CDR3 has 15 amino acids. The V and J ends lost 4 bases and 4 bases respectively, with 16 bases between them. Germline CDR1 MNHEY, CDR2 SMNVEV (reference sequence). The CDR3 is CASSWNAPRGTEAFF. In nucleotides, the CDR3 is TGTGCCAGCAGTTGGAATGCCCCCCGGGGCACTGAAGCTTTCTTT.

This chain joins TRBV7-3 and TRBJ2-7; 8 nucleotides line up with TRBD2. The CDR3 extends over 13 amino acids. V dropped 8 bases and J dropped 7; count of bases not matched to a gene: 10. CDR1 is SGHTA and CDR2 is FQGTGA in the germline V gene. The chain's CDR3 is CASGSGSSGEQYF. In DNA form, the CDR3 reads TGTGCCAGCGGCAGCGGGAGCTCGGGGGAGCAGTACTTC.

The J gene is TRBJ2-5, the V gene TRBV7-2, with D possibly being TRBD1 (6 bases). This CDR3 is 14 amino acids long. The V end lost 3 bases, the J end lost 1 base, and 9 bases lay between the germline ends. Germline values: CDR1 SGHTA, CDR2 FQGNSA. The CDR3 spells CASSLQTGQETQYF. CDR3 DNA sequence: TGTGCCAGCAGCTTGCAGACAGGCCAAGAGACCCAGTACTTC. The full variable domain, in which reference TRBV7-2 and TRBJ2-5 provide the parts outside the CDR3, is GAGVSQSPSNKVTEKGKDVELRCDPISGHTALYWYRQSLGQGLEFLIYFQGNSAPDKSGLPSDRFSAERTGGSVSTLTIQRTQQEDSAVYLCASSLQTGQETQYFGPGTRLLVL.

The table lists this clone with a few counts. The rearrangement links TRBV19 to TRBJ1-2; possibly TRBD1 for D (6 bases). Looked up from germline, CDR1 is LNHDA and CDR2 is SQIVND (reference sequence). V lost 5 bases, J lost 7 bases, and 11 bases lay in between. The CDR3 totals 12 residues. CDR3 nucleotides: TGTGCCAGTAGTGGCAGGGGTAGTGGCTACACCTTC. It is translated as CASSGRGSGYTF.

The chain recombines TRBV5-4 with TRBJ2-1, with TRBD1 matching 8 bases. Germline CDR1 and CDR2: SGHNT and YYREEE (reference sequence). This CDR3 has 14 residues. V lost 2 bases to trimming and J lost 3 bases; unmatched junction nucleotides: 1. CDR3 sequence reads: CASSLQGGYNEQFF. The CDR3 coding sequence is TGTGCCAGCAGCTTACAGGGGGGCTACAATGAGCAGTTCTTC.

J is TRBJ1-3 and V is TRBV21-1; the table's TRBD1 call for D was not verified on the DNA. TRBV21-1 counts as a pseudogene. The CDR3 sequence is 14 residues long. The chain's CDR3 is CASSTRTGRYTIYF. The CDR3 nucleotides are TGTGCCAGCAGCACCAGGACAGGGCGCTACACCATATATTTT.

This chain joins TRBV15 and TRBJ2-3; D is perhaps TRBD1 (5 bases). The germline V gene encodes CDR1 LNHNV and CDR2 YYDKDF (reference sequence). The CDR3 loop spans 14 amino acids. The V end lost 0 bases, the J end lost 4 bases, and 8 bases lay between the germline ends. For the CDR3, the DNA is TGTGCCACCAGCAGAGATTTAGGGGCAGATACGCAGTATTTT. It is translated as CATSRDLGADTQYF.

The chain is built from TRBV27 and TRBJ1-1; D gene unclear. Trimming cost V 8 bases and J 6 bases, with 25 bases left between them. This CDR3 spans 16 amino acids. CDR1 and CDR2 from the germline V gene are MNHEY and SMNVEV (reference sequence). The CDR3 DNA sequence: TGTGCCAGCTGCTACGACGGGAAGTTGGGTAGCCCTGAAGCTTTCTTT. It yields the protein CASCYDGKLGSPEAFF.

This clone appeared once. The chain carries TRBV29-1 and TRBJ1-3; perhaps TRBD1 as D (5 bases). The ends were cut back, 6 bases at V and 0 bases at J, with 9 bases in the middle. The CDR3 has 13 residues. In germline, CDR1 is SQVTM, CDR2 ANQGSEA. This CDR3 is CSVQGFSGNTIYF. CDR3 bases: TGCAGCGTCCAGGGTTTCTCTGGAAACACCATATATTTT.